The T cell receptor (beta chain) under discussion was sequenced for a study of T cell responses to AZD1222 COVID-19 vaccine listed by TCRdb under 2021. With regard to the full study: AZD1222 recipients given second doses at about 4 weeks or at about 12 weeks were pooled, since spike-specific TCR depth and breadth were not found to differ between the two schedules. TCR sequencing covered 233 trial participants: some 210 given two doses of AZD1222 and about 26 given two doses of MenACWY control vaccine. Trial participants were enrolled by age into 18-55, 56-69 and 70-plus year subgroups, with about 150, 28 and 57 TCR-sequenced participants respectively.

As regards this clone: It has no known antigen specificity. Per-nucleotide qualities are absent, and no much larger clonotype sits a single base away.

Taken with the paper, the label for time point translates to: baseline before first vaccination. Samples from vaccinated people were obtained from the UK trials COV001 and COV002, which included a single-blind randomized controlled phase 2/3 trial of AZD1222 (ChAdOx1 nCoV-19) in healthy adults. Trial participant PBMC samples were collected at day 0 and day 28 after the second dose for TCRbeta chain sequencing. Study-wide findings and limitations: Most participants were white British and females outnumbered males, and the authors suggested that clonal diversity may have been underestimated. Vaccine-associated CD4 TCRs spanned the whole spike protein, with dominant responses in regions 160-218 and 743-854. Conclusions about previously exposed vaccinees were limited because only a handful of AZD1222 recipients were SARS-CoV-2 seropositive at baseline. Nearly half of unique spike-specific TCRs reportedly recognized epitopes outside regions mutated in the B.1.351 and B.1.1.7 variants. No day 14 peak-response samples were available, so repertoires were characterized only after the peak T cell response. The 56-69-year group was small, and its depth increase did not reach significance, likely because of low power. A significant rise in spike-specific TCR breadth and depth was observed after two AZD1222 doses relative to day 0 and relative to MenACWY recipients.

The CDR3 regions of human TCRbeta chains were analyzed by immunosequencing. The authors' analysis ran thus. Repertoire TCRs were matched against a reference library of SARS-CoV-2-specific TCRs generated with the MIRA antigen-specificity platform. Breadth was defined as the fraction of unique TCRs that were SARS-CoV-2-associated, and depth was defined as the fraction of total T cells that were SARS-CoV-2-associated. Using the MIRA data, each spike-specific TCR was assigned both to the spike region to which the TCR was reactive and to a CD4 or CD8 class. Log10-transformed breadth and depth values were compared by one-way ANOVA with Sidak's multiple comparisons tests. TCRdb holds this immuneACCESS table with in-frame rearrangements only. Some clones are missing; in checked studies, unresolved V genes explain under half, and the rest has no known cause. V, J and clone size are taken as reported in that table, and D and trimming were inferred from the DNA itself. The sample table records some 130,000 clones; about 87% of these occur just once. Of the sample, 1.9% falls within the top ten clones.

V is reduced by 3 bases and J by 2 bases, leaving a spacing of 10 bases between them. The CDR3 holds 14 amino acids from the cysteine to the phenylalanine. The kept DNA is CDR3 alone, 42 bases in frame from the first base. Taken from the germline V gene, the CDR1 and CDR2 loops are KGHSH and LQKENI. This material consisted of peripheral blood, taken on day 0 of AZD1222 vaccination. This receptor was identified in an adult in good health. The V gene is TRBV18 and the J gene is TRBJ1-2; no D gene is confidently identified. DNA sequence: TGTGCCAGCTCACCTTCTAACCCAAACTATGGCTACACCTTC. Its protein is CASSPSNPNYGYTF.